The clone carrying this T cell receptor beta chain occurred once. This sample is part of a study of cytomegalovirus exposure and HLA in healthy donors. The CDR3 is made up of 13 amino acids. V lost 8 bases and J 0 bases, leaving 10 bases between the germline ends. The germline V gene encodes CDR1 MNHNS and CDR2 SASEGT. Vbeta (60) and Jbeta (13) primers were used in the PCR. Measured with immunoSEQ multiplex PCR; TCRdb has only the in-frame clones, and not every one. The sample records over 150,000 clones, 60% to 85% being singletons. The sequencing sample was made of PBMCs. The chain has TRBV6-1 and TRBJ1-2; D gene uncertain. This clonotype originated in a male donor in good health and CMV-seronegative. The CDR3 DNA is TGTGCCAGCGAGTTTGGAGCTAACTATGGCTACACCTTC. Translated, it gives CASEFGANYGYTF.